This T cell receptor beta chain is drawn from a study of OX40 agonist ivuxolimab in advanced cancers. Only in-frame clones appear in the TCRdb table, and some are missing; sequencing was by immunoSEQ multiplex PCR. The repertoire holds around 47,000 clones, with 75% to 90% as singletons. The CDR3 extends over 17 amino acids. The V gene lost 7 bases and the J gene lost 9 bases, with 25 bases spanning the gap. Germline V lookup: CDR1 PRHDT, CDR2 FYEKMQ (reference sequence). The TCR sequence derives from an adult with an advanced solid tumor such as melanoma, head and neck, liver or kidney cancer. The gene calls are TRBV13 and TRBJ1-6; D unresolved. The source material was CD4+ or CD8+ T cells sorted from blood, sampled in a trial of the OX40 agonist ivuxolimab. The CDR3 sequence is CASTYAPTAGGISPLHF. The CDR3 region has the DNA TGTGCCAGCACCTATGCCCCGACGGCAGGAGGAATTTCACCCCTCCACTTT.